One T cell receptor (beta chain) is described in this entry. Its antigen is as yet unknown. The same CDR3 is also encoded by other DNA sequences in this sample. All the people who gave samples were healthy bone marrow donors. The data were obtained in a study of cytomegalovirus exposure and HLA in healthy donors. Looking at the study overall: Around 78 million unique TCR sequences came from HLA-typed donors in an early release.

CDR3 size: 14 residues. Unmatched junction bases numbered 7, after V lost 6 bases and J lost 2 bases. Germline V lookup: CDR1 MNHEY, CDR2 SMNVEV (reference sequence). Overall study findings and caveats: An analysis done earlier found most TCR beta V segments productive about 87% or about 30% of the time. For most TCR sequences rarity was the rule, although some public TCRs occurred in many donors.

PCR used 60 Vbeta primers and 13 Jbeta primers. The data were produced by immunoSEQ multiplex PCR, yet TCRdb's version contains in-frame clones alone and is incomplete. Here the sample spans 220,000 or so clones, 82% being singletons. Sequencing was done on a sample of PBMCs. This TCR was recovered from a woman between 40 and 55 years old in good health and CMV-seronegative. V gene TRBV27 combines with J gene TRBJ2-7; 7 positions match TRBD2. CDR3 sequence reads: CASRRASGPYEQYF. As DNA, the CDR3 is TGTGCCAGCAGGAGAGCTAGCGGACCCTACGAGCAGTACTTC.